Presented here are 3 T cell receptor beta chains from one specimen sequenced in a study of cytomegalovirus exposure and HLA in healthy donors (dated by TCRdb to between 2016 and 2019). The receptor library was made with the immunoSEQ multiplex PCR assay. Here the immuneACCESS table is served through TCRdb, limited to in-frame sequences with V and J called. Missing clones are a known gap in these copies; in checked studies unresolved V genes cover under half, and the rest lacks a known reason. The sample yields more than 250,000 clones; approximately 90% were counted once. Approximately 1.1% of the sample is held by the ten biggest clonotypes. Sequenced sample: PBMCs. Receptors originate from a woman between 25 and 40 years old in good health and CMV-seropositive.

Only a few counts were recorded for this clone. The V gene is TRBV6-1, the J gene TRBJ1-6; 8 nucleotides line up with TRBD1. Germline CDR1 MNHNS, CDR2 SASEGT. Trimming took 6 bases from V and 7 from J; bases not matched to a gene: 5. The CDR3 is made up of 14 amino acids. CDR3 sequence (DNA): TGTGCCAGCAGGCCGACAGGGGTAAATTCACCCCTCCACTTT. Translating gives CASRPTGVNSPLHF.

The V gene is TRBV2, the J gene TRBJ1-5; D is possibly TRBD1 (5 bases). V lost 5 bases to trimming and J lost 0 bases, with 17 bases between them. Germline CDR1 and CDR2: SNHLY and FYNNEI. The CDR3 runs to 17 residues. The CDR3 protein is CASSPWARAISNQPQHF. As DNA, the CDR3 is TGTGCCAGCAGTCCATGGGCCAGGGCCATTAGCAATCAGCCCCAGCATTTT. Full variable domain (rest looked up from reference TRBV2 and TRBJ1-5): EPEVTQTPSHQVTQMGQEVILRCVPISNHLYFYWYRQILGQKVEFLVSFYNNEISEKSEIFDDQFSVERPDGSNFTLKIRSTKLEDSAMYFCASSPWARAISNQPQHFGDGTRLSIL.

This chain links TRBV6-9 with TRBJ2-1, with D tentatively TRBD2 (6 bases). The germline V gene encodes CDR1 MNHGY and CDR2 SVAAGI. V lost 7 bases and J 1 base, leaving 11 bases between the germline ends. This CDR3 contains 14 residues. Here the CDR3 DNA reads TGTGCCAGCATAATAGCGGAGTCCTACAATGAGCAGTTCTTC. It translates to CASIIAESYNEQFF.